These 15 T cell receptor beta chains were all obtained from the same sample, sequenced in a study of blood T cell repertoires in COVID-19. This table comes from immunoSEQ multiplex PCR, and its TCRdb copy is limited to in-frame clones, with some not included. The sample contains hundreds of thousands of clones, approximately 89% of which appear only once. Sequencing input: PBMCs or T cells enriched from blood (not recorded which). The receptors originated from a man in his forties in a cohort exposed to, infected with or recovered from COVID-19 (not recorded which).

J is TRBJ2-2 and V is TRBV5-4; D unresolved. CDR3 length: 18 amino acids. Trimming cost V 5 bases and J 1 base, with 21 bases left between them. Per the germline V gene, CDR1 is SGHNT and CDR2 is YYREEE (reference sequence). The CDR3 loop reads CASRPPGVGSMNTGELFF. CDR3 bases: TGTGCCAGCAGGCCTCCGGGTGTAGGCTCCATGAACACCGGGGAGCTGTTTTTT.

V gene TRBV5-1 combines with J gene TRBJ1-2; a possible D gene is TRBD1 (5 bases). This CDR3 is built from 16 residues. In germline, CDR1 is SGHRS, CDR2 YFSETQ. The V end lost 3 bases, the J end lost 3 bases, and 18 bases lay between the germline ends. Here the CDR3 DNA reads TGCGCCAGCAGCTGGGGCCGAGTCCAGGAAGACTATGGCTACACCTTC. Its translation: CASSWGRVQEDYGYTF.

The chain is built from TRBV19 and TRBJ2-1; 12 bases line up with TRBD2. The CDR3 covers 17 residues. Germline V gene sequence: CDR1 LNHDA, CDR2 SQIVND (reference sequence). V was clipped by 4 bases and J by 2 bases; unmatched bases: 6. The CDR3 DNA reads TGTGCCAGTAGTAAGACTAGCGGGAGTAGGGCCTACAATGAGCAGTTCTTC. It specifies CASSKTSGSRAYNEQFF.

The chain uses TRBV15 and TRBJ2-2; 12 bases match TRBD2. The V and J ends lost 5 bases and 5 bases, in that order; junction bases with no gene match: 9. Per germline, CDR1 LNHNV and CDR2 YYDKDF (reference sequence). CDR3 length: 17 amino acids. Written as DNA, the CDR3 is TGTGCCACCAGCCCTCTAGCGGGAGGGCCTGGGACCGGGGAGCTGTTTTTT. Its protein is CATSPLAGGPGTGELFF.

The rearrangement joins TRBV28 to TRBJ1-5, with D perhaps TRBD1 (5 bases). Trimming removed 8 bases from V and 3 bases from J, with 11 bases in between. The CDR3 contains 13 residues. Germline CDR1 MDHEN, CDR2 SYDVKM. CDR3 amino acids: CASEGTYNQPQHF. The CDR3 DNA reads TGTGCCAGCGAAGGGACTTACAATCAGCCCCAGCATTTT.

J is TRBJ1-5 and V is TRBV2, with D possibly being TRBD1 (5 bases). Between the trimmed V and J ends, which lost 5 bases and 0 bases, there was a span of 11 bases. This CDR3 has 15 amino acids. The V gene's germline CDR1 is SNHLY and CDR2 FYNNEI. CDR3 nucleotide sequence: TGTGCCAGCAGTCCTGAGGGACTTAGCAATCAGCCCCAGCATTTT. It is translated as CASSPEGLSNQPQHF.

This rearrangement joins TRBV5-1 to TRBJ2-7; 11 positions match TRBD2. The CDR3 has 19 residues. Germline-derived CDR1 and CDR2 are SGHRS and YFSETQ. Germline trimming cut 4 bases from V and 2 bases from J; bases unmatched to any gene: 17. CDR3 region: CASSATLAGGRPITYEQYF. In nucleotides, the CDR3 is TGCGCCAGCAGCGCGACGCTAGCGGGGGGCCGACCAATAACCTACGAGCAGTACTTC.

Points on this clone: Distinct nucleotide sequences in the sample also encode this CDR3. V usage is TRBV5-1 and J usage is TRBJ1-4, with D unresolved. Germline-derived CDR1 and CDR2 are SGHRS and YFSETQ. V was cut by 0 bases and J by 0 bases, with 6 bases left in between. This CDR3 is 15 amino acids long. CDR3 sequence reads: CASSLALATNEKLFF. The CDR3 DNA follows: TGCGCCAGCAGCTTGGCCCTAGCAACTAATGAAAAACTGTTTTTT.

A note on this clone: The same CDR3 arises from other DNA sequences in this sample as well. V usage is TRBV9 and J usage is TRBJ2-5; 16 bases agree with TRBD2. This CDR3 is 17 amino acids long. Per the germline V gene, CDR1 is SGDLS and CDR2 is YYNGEE. V lost 3 bases, J lost 2 bases, and 4 bases stayed unmatched. The CDR3 DNA sequence: TGTGCCAGCAGCGCGGGACTAGCGGGAGGGGGTCAAGAGACCCAGTACTTC. This encodes CASSAGLAGGGQETQYF. Drawing the rest from reference TRBV9 and TRBJ2-5, the complete variable domain is DSGVTQTPKHLITATGQRVTLRCSPRSGDLSVYWYQQSLDQGLQFLIQYYNGEERAKGNILERFSAQQFPDLHSELNLSSLELGDSALYFCASSAGLAGGGQETQYFGPGTRLLVL.

This chain uses TRBV6-6 with TRBJ2-1; 11 bases map to TRBD2. Germline trimming cut 5 bases from V and 5 bases from J; bases unmatched to any gene: 11. The germline V gene has CDR1 MNHNY and CDR2 SVGAGI (reference sequence). The CDR3 totals 17 residues. The CDR3: CASSPPGLAVIHNEQFF. CDR3 nucleotides: TGTGCCAGCAGTCCTCCGGGACTAGCGGTTATCCACAATGAGCAGTTCTTC.

The chain has TRBV19 and TRBJ1-5, with D possibly TRBD1 on 6 matching bases. Germline V gives CDR1 LNHDA, CDR2 SQIVND (reference sequence). With 2 bases removed from V and 4 bases from J, the gap between germline ends came to 12 bases. This CDR3 spans 15 amino acids. This CDR3 is CASSIRDTTNQPQHF. CDR3 DNA sequence: TGTGCCAGTAGTATACGGGACACAACGAATCAGCCCCAGCATTTT.

The chain combines TRBV25-1 with TRBJ2-1; a weak D match, TRBD2 (6 bases). Germline assignment: CDR1 MGHDK and CDR2 SYGVNS. Trimming left V 3 bases short and J 8 bases short, with 14 bases between. The CDR3 totals 14 residues. CDR3 sequence reads: CASSDTGDVDEQFF. As DNA, the CDR3 is TGTGCCAGCAGTGACACGGGAGATGTCGATGAGCAGTTCTTC.

The rearrangement joins TRBV15 to TRBJ1-2; TRBD1 aligns across 9 bases. CDR1 is LNHNV, CDR2 YYDKDF, per germline (reference sequence). With 6 bases clipped from V and 1 base from J, the junction kept 9 bases outside the gene matches. The CDR3 covers 16 residues. The CDR3 spells CATSHAGTGINYGYTF. The DNA for the CDR3 is TGTGCCACCAGTCACGCCGGGACAGGGATTAACTATGGCTACACCTTC.

The chain is built from TRBV5-1 and TRBJ2-2, with 7 bases matching TRBD2. With 4 bases clipped from V and 4 bases from J, the junction kept 10 bases outside the gene matches. This CDR3 has 16 residues. Germline V gene lookup returns CDR1 SGHRS and CDR2 YFSETQ. CDR3 region: CASSTQAGRGTGELFF. Here the CDR3 DNA reads TGCGCCAGCAGCACCCAAGCGGGAAGGGGCACCGGGGAGCTGTTTTTT.

The chain employs TRBV6-5 and TRBJ2-3; 13 bases are a match to TRBD2. Germline V gives CDR1 MNHEY, CDR2 SVGAGI. The length of the CDR3 is 16 residues. The trim removed 4 bases at V and 3 bases at J, leaving 4 bases unmatched. The CDR3 sequence is CASSLRTSGSTDTQYF. Written as DNA, the CDR3 is TGTGCCAGCAGTTTACGGACTAGCGGGAGTACAGATACGCAGTATTTT.